The following is a T cell receptor beta chain sequence with its context. Profiles of TCR beta VDJ and CDR3 were generated from a genomic DNA template. TCRdb itself ran the reads through MiXCR, one entry per CDR3 protein. The data contain hundreds of thousands of distinct CDR3 sequences, approximately 60% of them singletons. Those patients picked for sequencing had displayed CD8+CD57+ cell expansion on flow cytometry. This entry comes from a study of CD8+CD57+ T cells in acquired aplastic anemia. Trimming left V 7 bases short and J 2 bases short, with 16 bases between. Germline V CDR1 and CDR2: SGHTS, YDEGEE. This CDR3 spans 15 amino acids.

The genes are TRBV5-8 and TRBJ1-5, with D tentatively TRBD1 (5 bases). The TCR sequence derives from a human donor with aplastic anemia. The source material was sorted CD4+, CD8+, or CD8+CD57+ T cells (not recorded which) from PBMCs. The CDR3 region is CASQGLGQGNQPQHF. As DNA, the CDR3 is TGTGCCAGCCAGGGATTAGGGCAGGGCAATCAGCCCCAGCATTTT.